A selection of T cell receptor beta chains follows, all from one sample in a study of shared clonotypes between healthy human individuals. Method: immunoSEQ multiplex PCR; TCRdb's copy keeps in-frame clones and lacks some. The sample includes some 2,500,000 clones, 80% to 95% seen only once; the top ten take more than 0.35%. Sequencing used naive CD4+ T cells from PBMCs. Receptors originate from a man aged 18 to 35 in good health. Some clones in this sample may be carry-over from other donors' samples. Each CDR3 is given with its conserved first and last residue. A D gene is named only where the DNA matches it firmly. Not all rows give a size; the values are once, few, many and, for expanded clones, a class.

V gene: TRBV28; clone size: -; D gene: -; J gene: TRBJ2-3; CDR3 DNA: TGTGCCAGCATGGCGGGAATGACAGATACGCAGTATTTT; CDR3 protein: CASMAGMTDTQYF
V gene: TRBV7-9; clone size: -; D gene: -; J gene: TRBJ2-2; CDR3 DNA: TGTGCCAGCAGCCTCCTTATGGACACCGGGGAGCTGTTTTTT; CDR3 protein: CASSLLMDTGELFF
V gene: TRBV21-1; clone size: -; D gene: -; J gene: TRBJ2-1; CDR3 DNA: TGTGCCAGCAGAGGGCTAGCGGGACCTGGGGCAAATGAGCAGTTCTTC; CDR3 protein: CASRGLAGPGANEQFF
V gene: TRBV21-1; clone size: -; D gene: -; J gene: TRBJ1-4; CDR3 DNA: TGTGCCAGCAGCTTCCGGACCGGAACGAAACTGTTTTTT; CDR3 protein: CASSFRTGTKLFF
V gene: TRBV7-9; clone size: -; D gene: -; J gene: TRBJ1-3; CDR3 DNA: TGTGCCAGCAGCTTACGCAGGGCAAGCTCTGGAAACACCATATATTTT; CDR3 protein: CASSLRRASSGNTIYF
V gene: TRBV28; clone size: -; D gene: -; J gene: TRBJ1-4; CDR3 DNA: TGTGCCAGCAGTACCACCGATGGGGGGAACGAAAAACTGTTTTTT; CDR3 protein: CASSTTDGGNEKLFF
V gene: TRBV5-1; clone size: -; D gene: -; J gene: TRBJ2-1; CDR3 DNA: TGCGCCAGCAGCTCCGGTGATACGGCAAGCAATGAGCAGTTCTTC; CDR3 protein: CASSSGDTASNEQFF
V gene: TRBV9; clone size: -; D gene: TRBD2; J gene: TRBJ2-2; CDR3 DNA: TGTGCCAGCAGCGTAAGGGTACTAGCGGGAGATACCACCGGGGAGCTGTTTTTT; CDR3 protein: CASSVRVLAGDTTGELFF
V gene: TRBV5-4; clone size: -; D gene: -; J gene: TRBJ1-5; CDR3 DNA: TGTGCCAGCAGCTTGGGGGCAGGGTCGGAGCAGCCCCAGCATTTT; CDR3 protein: CASSLGAGSEQPQHF
V gene: TRBV7-2; clone size: -; D gene: TRBD2; J gene: TRBJ2-1; CDR3 DNA: TGTGCCAGCAGCCTACTAGCGGGAGGGCCAGGTGAGCAGTTCTTC; CDR3 protein: CASSLLAGGPGEQFF
V gene: TRBV19; clone size: -; D gene: -; J gene: TRBJ1-5; CDR3 DNA: TGTGCCACTGGAGCGGCGATATGGCCCCAGCATTTT; CDR3 protein: CATGAAIWPQHF
V gene: TRBV30; clone size: once; D gene: -; J gene: TRBJ2-3; CDR3 DNA: TGTGCCTGGAGTGTAAGGAGGACCTGGGCGGGGAGAGGCACAGATACGCAGTATTTT; CDR3 protein: CAWSVRRTWAGRGTDTQYF
V gene: TRBV10-3; clone size: -; D gene: -; J gene: TRBJ1-4; CDR3 DNA: TGTGCCATCCTGGGGGGACGGCTCCCTGCAACTAATGAAAAACTGTTTTTT; CDR3 protein: CAILGGRLPATNEKLFF
V gene: TRBV2; clone size: -; D gene: -; J gene: TRBJ2-2; CDR3 DNA: TGTGCCAGCAGTCCCCGGGGGCTAATCACCGGGGAGCTGTTTTTT; CDR3 protein: CASSPRGLITGELFF
V gene: TRBV29-1; clone size: -; D gene: -; J gene: TRBJ1-2; CDR3 DNA: TGCAGCGCGCGTCAGGGGTCCGGAAACTATGGCTACACCTTC; CDR3 protein: CSARQGSGNYGYTF
V gene: TRBV18; clone size: -; D gene: TRBD1; J gene: TRBJ1-2; CDR3 DNA: TGTGCCAGCTCACCCGACAGGGAAACTGGCTACACCTTC; CDR3 protein: CASSPDRETGYTF
V gene: TRBV28; clone size: -; D gene: -; J gene: TRBJ1-5; CDR3 DNA: TGTGCCAGCAGTAGGTCAACAGGCCACAGCAATCAGCCCCAGCATTTT; CDR3 protein: CASSRSTGHSNQPQHF
V gene: TRBV28; clone size: -; D gene: -; J gene: TRBJ1-1; CDR3 DNA: TGTGCCAGTCACCTACGTCCAGGGAACACTGAAGCTTTCTTT; CDR3 protein: CASHLRPGNTEAFF
V gene: TRBV6-5; clone size: once; D gene: -; J gene: TRBJ2-5; CDR3 DNA: TGTGCCAGCAGTTACGGGACAAACCAAGAGACCCAGTACTTC; CDR3 protein: CASSYGTNQETQYF
V gene: TRBV28; clone size: -; D gene: TRBD1; J gene: TRBJ2-5; CDR3 DNA: TGTGCCAGCAGTTTTTCGCCCCGGTGGACAGGGACAGAGACCCAGTACTTC; CDR3 protein: CASSFSPRWTGTETQYF
V gene: TRBV20-1; clone size: -; D gene: TRBD1; J gene: TRBJ1-2; CDR3 DNA: TGCAGTGCTACCAGGGGGCTTGGCTACACCTTC; CDR3 protein: CSATRGLGYTF
V gene: TRBV28; clone size: -; D gene: -; J gene: TRBJ2-3; CDR3 DNA: TGTGCCAGCAGTTTAGGGTGGGCCAATACGCAGTATTTT; CDR3 protein: CASSLGWANTQYF
V gene: TRBV28; clone size: -; D gene: -; J gene: TRBJ2-1; CDR3 DNA: TGTGCCAGCAGTCGTCACCGGCGCGATGAGCAGTTCTTC; CDR3 protein: CASSRHRRDEQFF
V gene: TRBV18; clone size: -; D gene: -; J gene: TRBJ2-6; CDR3 DNA: TGTGCCAGCTCCGCGATAGGGGGGGCCCAACTCTCTGGGGCCAACGTCCTGACTTTC; CDR3 protein: CASSAIGGAQLSGANVLTF
V gene: TRBV6-1; clone size: -; D gene: -; J gene: TRBJ2-7; CDR3 DNA: TGTGCCAGCAGTGACTACCGGGAGCAAAACTACGAGCAGTACTTC; CDR3 protein: CASSDYREQNYEQYF
V gene: TRBV5-1; clone size: -; D gene: -; J gene: TRBJ2-1; CDR3 DNA: TGCGCCAGCAGCCGGGGGACCCTATACAATGAGCAGTTCTTC; CDR3 protein: CASSRGTLYNEQFF
V gene: TRBV5-1; clone size: -; D gene: -; J gene: TRBJ1-3; CDR3 DNA: TGCGCCAGCAGCTTGGTTGGGATCACCTCTGGAAACACCATATATTTT; CDR3 protein: CASSLVGITSGNTIYF
V gene: TRBV5-1; clone size: -; D gene: -; J gene: TRBJ1-3; CDR3 DNA: TGCGCCAGCAGCTTCGGCAGCTCTGGAAACACCATATATTTT; CDR3 protein: CASSFGSSGNTIYF
V gene: TRBV9; clone size: -; D gene: TRBD2; J gene: TRBJ2-2; CDR3 DNA: TGTGCCAGCAGCGCCCAACCGGGACTAGCCACTATTAGAGGGCCCGGGGAGCTGTTTTTT; CDR3 protein: CASSAQPGLATIRGPGELFF
V gene: TRBV27; clone size: -; D gene: -; J gene: TRBJ2-3; CDR3 DNA: TGTGCCAGCTATCAGAGGGGGGGGCTTACAGATACGCAGTATTTT; CDR3 protein: CASYQRGGLTDTQYF
V gene: TRBV9; clone size: -; D gene: TRBD1; J gene: TRBJ1-5; CDR3 DNA: TGTGCCAGCAGCGTCAGTAGGCAGGGGGGCTGGGAGCCCCAGCATTTT; CDR3 protein: CASSVSRQGGWEPQHF
V gene: TRBV28; clone size: -; D gene: -; J gene: TRBJ2-2; CDR3 DNA: TGTGCCAGCAGGTACACAGGAAACACCGGGGAGCTGTTTTTT; CDR3 protein: CASRYTGNTGELFF
V gene: TRBV11-3; clone size: -; D gene: TRBD2; J gene: TRBJ2-3; CDR3 DNA: TGTGCCAGCAGCTTAGGCGGGAGGGCCTCCACAGATACGCAGTATTTT; CDR3 protein: CASSLGGRASTDTQYF
V gene: TRBV6-5; clone size: -; D gene: -; J gene: TRBJ1-1; CDR3 DNA: TGTGCCAGCAGTTCCCGTTTACGTGCGGCTTTCTTT; CDR3 protein: CASSSRLRAAFF
V gene: TRBV7-3; clone size: -; D gene: -; J gene: TRBJ2-6; CDR3 DNA: TGTGCCAGCAGCTTAACTCGGAACTCTGGGGCCAACGTCCTGACTTTC; CDR3 protein: CASSLTRNSGANVLTF
V gene: TRBV7-3; clone size: -; D gene: TRBD1; J gene: TRBJ2-2; CDR3 DNA: TGTGCCAGCAGCTTCACAGGGGGCAACACCGGGGAGCTGTTTTTT; CDR3 protein: CASSFTGGNTGELFF
V gene: TRBV19; clone size: -; D gene: TRBD1; J gene: TRBJ2-1; CDR3 DNA: TGTGCCAGTAGCAGAACGGGACAGGGATGGAATGAGCAGTTCTTC; CDR3 protein: CASSRTGQGWNEQFF
V gene: TRBV6-6; clone size: -; D gene: -; J gene: TRBJ1-5; CDR3 DNA: TGTGCCAGCAGTTACGGGCTCCTTTCAAGGCCCCAGCATTTT; CDR3 protein: CASSYGLLSRPQHF
V gene: TRBV5-1; clone size: few; D gene: -; J gene: TRBJ1-1; CDR3 DNA: TGCGCCAGCAGAGGGGCAGGGGCAAACACTGAAGCTTTCTTT; CDR3 protein: CASRGAGANTEAFF
V gene: TRBV2; clone size: -; D gene: -; J gene: TRBJ2-1; CDR3 DNA: TGTGCCAGCAGTGATAGGGGCAATGAGCAGTTCTTC; CDR3 protein: CASSDRGNEQFF
V gene: TRBV29-1; clone size: -; D gene: -; J gene: TRBJ1-2; CDR3 DNA: TGCAGCGTTGTGGGGCCATCTAACTATGGCTACACCTTC; CDR3 protein: CSVVGPSNYGYTF
V gene: TRBV7-3; clone size: -; D gene: TRBD1; J gene: TRBJ2-5; CDR3 DNA: TGTGCCAGCAGCTTAAGGACAGGGGTACAAGAGACCCAGTACTTC; CDR3 protein: CASSLRTGVQETQYF
V gene: TRBV5-4; clone size: -; D gene: -; J gene: TRBJ2-3; CDR3 DNA: TGTGCCAGCAGCTTGGCGTTAGCCGGCACAGATACGCAGTATTTT; CDR3 protein: CASSLALAGTDTQYF
V gene: TRBV6-1; clone size: -; D gene: -; J gene: TRBJ2-7; CDR3 DNA: TGTGCCAGCCGAAATCACGGGACAACCAGCTACGAGCAGTACTTC; CDR3 protein: CASRNHGTTSYEQYF
V gene: TRBV29-1; clone size: few; D gene: -; J gene: TRBJ1-4; CDR3 DNA: TGCAGCGTACCTACCACATCGGGTGAAAAACTGTTTTTT; CDR3 protein: CSVPTTSGEKLFF
V gene: TRBV11-2; clone size: once; D gene: -; J gene: TRBJ2-7; CDR3 DNA: TGTGCCAGCAGCTTAGTGCAGGGGCACTCCTACGAGCAGTACTTC; CDR3 protein: CASSLVQGHSYEQYF
V gene: TRBV5-1; clone size: -; D gene: -; J gene: TRBJ2-2; CDR3 DNA: TGCGCCAGCAGCTTAATCTCGGCGCGGGTGGTCGGGGAGCTGTTTTTT; CDR3 protein: CASSLISARVVGELFF
V gene: TRBV19; clone size: -; D gene: -; J gene: TRBJ1-2; CDR3 DNA: TGTGCCAGTAGTAGGCAGGGGTTCGGGGGCTACACCTTC; CDR3 protein: CASSRQGFGGYTF
V gene: TRBV13; clone size: -; D gene: -; J gene: TRBJ1-4; CDR3 DNA: TGTGCCAGCAGCCTCCAAAAGGCCCGGGCAACTAATGAAAAACTGTTTTTT; CDR3 protein: CASSLQKARATNEKLFF
V gene: TRBV7-2; clone size: -; D gene: -; J gene: TRBJ2-1; CDR3 DNA: TGTGCCAGCAGCCCAAGCCCGCTGGCGCATGAGCAGTTCTTC; CDR3 protein: CASSPSPLAHEQFF
V gene: TRBV19; clone size: few; D gene: TRBD1; J gene: TRBJ1-4; CDR3 DNA: TGTGCCAGTGGGACAGGCGAAAAACTGTTTTTT; CDR3 protein: CASGTGEKLFF
V gene: TRBV5-4; clone size: -; D gene: TRBD1; J gene: TRBJ1-4; CDR3 DNA: TGTGCCAGCAGACCTCCCGGGACAGAAAATGAAAAACTGTTTTTT; CDR3 protein: CASRPPGTENEKLFF
V gene: TRBV5-8; clone size: few; D gene: -; J gene: TRBJ1-5; CDR3 DNA: TGTGCCAGCAGCCTATTATGGCAGCCCCAGCATTTT; CDR3 protein: CASSLLWQPQHF
V gene: TRBV7-6; clone size: -; D gene: TRBD2; J gene: TRBJ2-7; CDR3 DNA: TGTGCCAGCAGCTTAGACCCTGGGACTAGCTACGAGCAGTACTTC; CDR3 protein: CASSLDPGTSYEQYF
V gene: TRBV15; clone size: -; D gene: TRBD2; J gene: TRBJ2-1; CDR3 DNA: TGTGCCACCAGCAGAGGTTCCCTGGGACTAGCGGCCAACAATGAGCAGTTCTTC; CDR3 protein: CATSRGSLGLAANNEQFF
V gene: TRBV6-5; clone size: -; D gene: TRBD1; J gene: TRBJ2-3; CDR3 DNA: TGTGCCAGCAGCGGCAGGGGGAAGGATACGCAGTATTTT; CDR3 protein: CASSGRGKDTQYF
V gene: TRBV18; clone size: once; D gene: -; J gene: TRBJ2-5; CDR3 DNA: TGTGCCAGCTCCCAGGCGCGGGAGACCCAGTACTTC; CDR3 protein: CASSQARETQYF
V gene: TRBV5-1; clone size: -; D gene: TRBD1; J gene: TRBJ1-3; CDR3 DNA: TGCGCCAGCAGCCTGACAGGGGGCAGGTATGGAAACACCATATATTTT; CDR3 protein: CASSLTGGRYGNTIYF
V gene: TRBV5-1; clone size: -; D gene: -; J gene: TRBJ2-7; CDR3 DNA: TGCGCCAGCAGCTTCTTTGGAAGGGAGCAGTACTTC; CDR3 protein: CASSFFGREQYF
V gene: TRBV5-1; clone size: -; D gene: -; J gene: TRBJ1-3; CDR3 DNA: TGCGCCAGCACCACCAATTCCGGAGGTCAGGGAAGCTCTGGAAACACCATATATTTT; CDR3 protein: CASTTNSGGQGSSGNTIYF